The entry below describes one T cell receptor (beta chain). In the original workflow: Nucleated cell counts were estimated from reference gene primer amplification. The method was immunoSEQ multiplex PCR; TCRdb's version includes in-frame clones alone and lacks a portion of them. V and J calls and clone size are copied from that table; D and trimming were computed from the DNA. The repertoire holds 150,000 to 200,000 clones, about 86% seen once, with about a tenth in the top ten. The data were obtained in a study of blood T cell repertoires in COVID-19. Turning to the study itself: The United States, Italy and Spain provided the acute and convalescent COVID-19 samples.

Germline-derived CDR1 and CDR2 are LGHNA and YSLEER. The CDR3 sequence is 15 residues long. J gave up 5 bases and V 3 bases, and 8 bases lay outside the gene matches. The receptor was isolated from a man aged 70 or older with active or convalescent COVID-19. The chain is built from TRBV4-3 and TRBJ2-7; 9 bases fit TRBD1. Sequenced: peripheral blood. CDR3 in amino acids: CASSHKGQGLHEQYF. The CDR3 DNA sequence: TGCGCCAGCAGCCACAAGGGACAGGGCCTCCACGAGCAGTACTTC.